The rows below give T cell receptor beta chains drawn from one sample of a study of blood T cell repertoires in COVID-19. The assay was immunoSEQ multiplex PCR, and TCRdb's table has in-frame clones only and misses some. The sample records around 35,000 clones, around 85% being singletons. Sequencing was performed on peripheral blood. These receptors were collected from a human donor in a cohort sampled during active COVID-19. CDR3s include the opening cysteine and the closing phenylalanine or tryptophan. A D gene is named only where the DNA matches it firmly. Clone size is not always given. Where it is, it says once, few, many or a class for expanded clones.

clone size: -; D gene: -; V gene: TRBV2; J gene: TRBJ2-2; CDR3 length: 16; CDR3 protein: CASSEGGSLNTGELFF; CDR3 DNA: TGTGCCAGCAGTGAAGGCGGATCTCTGAACACCGGGGAGCTGTTTTTT
clone size: -; D gene: -; V gene: TRBV6-5; J gene: TRBJ1-2; CDR3 length: 11; CDR3 protein: CASSGVLGYTF; CDR3 DNA: TGTGCCAGCAGCGGGGTCCTTGGCTACACCTTC
clone size: -; D gene: TRBD1; V gene: TRBV6-5; J gene: TRBJ2-7; CDR3 length: 14; CDR3 protein: CASETGTETYEQYF; CDR3 DNA: TGTGCCAGTGAAACCGGGACAGAGACCTACGAGCAGTACTTC
clone size: -; D gene: TRBD1; V gene: TRBV3-1/TRBV3-2; J gene: TRBJ1-4; CDR3 length: 18; CDR3 protein: CASSQVFPGGPTNEKLFF; CDR3 DNA: TGTGCCAGCAGCCAAGTTTTTCCAGGGGGACCAACTAATGAAAAACTGTTTTTT
clone size: -; D gene: -; V gene: TRBV29-1; J gene: TRBJ2-3; CDR3 length: 13; CDR3 protein: CSGGSVPTDTQYF; CDR3 DNA: TGCAGCGGGGGGTCAGTACCCACAGATACGCAGTATTTT
clone size: -; D gene: -; V gene: TRBV10-3; J gene: TRBJ2-3; CDR3 length: 14; CDR3 protein: CAISSRTGTDTQYF; CDR3 DNA: TGTGCCATCAGTTCCCGGACTGGCACAGATACGCAGTATTTT
clone size: few; D gene: -; V gene: TRBV13; J gene: TRBJ1-3; CDR3 length: 14; CDR3 protein: CASSLGQEGNTIYF; CDR3 DNA: TGTGCCAGCAGCTTAGGACAGGAGGGAAACACCATATATTTT
clone size: -; D gene: TRBD2; V gene: TRBV6-5; J gene: TRBJ2-7; CDR3 length: 16; CDR3 protein: CASSYSTGGKRFEQYF; CDR3 DNA: TGTGCCAGCAGTTACTCGACGGGAGGAAAACGATTCGAGCAGTACTTC
clone size: -; D gene: TRBD2; V gene: TRBV5-1; J gene: TRBJ2-7; CDR3 length: 17; CDR3 protein: CASSFEGGAIGSYEQYF; CDR3 DNA: TGCGCCAGCAGCTTTGAGGGAGGGGCGATTGGCTCCTACGAGCAGTACTTC
clone size: few; D gene: TRBD2; V gene: TRBV11-2; J gene: TRBJ2-1; CDR3 length: 15; CDR3 protein: CASSPRTRAVHEQFF; CDR3 DNA: TGTGCCAGCAGCCCCCGGACTAGAGCTGTGCATGAGCAGTTCTTC
clone size: once; D gene: TRBD1; V gene: TRBV28; J gene: TRBJ2-1; CDR3 length: 15; CDR3 protein: CASSLSSGQDNEQFF; CDR3 DNA: TGTGCCAGCAGTCTCTCCTCGGGACAGGACAATGAGCAGTTCTTC
clone size: -; D gene: TRBD1; V gene: TRBV9; J gene: TRBJ2-2; CDR3 length: 15; CDR3 protein: CASSVGTANTGELFF; CDR3 DNA: TGTGCCAGCAGCGTCGGGACAGCGAACACCGGGGAGCTGTTTTTT
clone size: once; D gene: TRBD1; V gene: TRBV7-6; J gene: TRBJ2-1; CDR3 length: 16; CDR3 protein: CASSFLDRGEGNEQFF; CDR3 DNA: TGTGCCAGCAGCTTTTTGGACAGGGGCGAGGGCAATGAGCAGTTCTTC
clone size: -; D gene: -; V gene: TRBV7-9; J gene: TRBJ2-7; CDR3 length: 13; CDR3 protein: CASSFGTVYEQYF; CDR3 DNA: TGTGCCAGCAGCTTTGGGACTGTCTACGAGCAGTACTTC
clone size: once; D gene: TRBD2; V gene: TRBV7-6; J gene: TRBJ2-3; CDR3 length: 17; CDR3 protein: CASSSEASGRLTDTQYF; CDR3 DNA: TGTGCCAGCAGCTCGGAGGCTAGCGGGAGACTCACAGATACGCAGTATTTT
clone size: -; D gene: -; V gene: TRBV30; J gene: TRBJ2-7; CDR3 length: 13; CDR3 protein: CAWSKGQPYEQYF; CDR3 DNA: TGTGCCTGGAGTAAAGGACAGCCCTACGAGCAGTACTTC
clone size: once; D gene: TRBD2; V gene: TRBV4-2; J gene: TRBJ2-1; CDR3 length: 17; CDR3 protein: CASSQETGLAGVGEQFF; CDR3 DNA: TGTGCCAGCAGCCAAGAGACGGGACTAGCGGGAGTGGGTGAGCAGTTCTTC
clone size: -; D gene: -; V gene: TRBV6-6; J gene: TRBJ2-1; CDR3 length: 18; CDR3 protein: CASSLGQPSSPSYNEQFF; CDR3 DNA: TGTGCCAGCAGTCTCGGACAGCCTTCTTCACCCTCCTACAATGAGCAGTTCTTC
clone size: -; D gene: TRBD2; V gene: TRBV9; J gene: TRBJ2-3; CDR3 length: 17; CDR3 protein: CASSVLGLAGFTDTQYF; CDR3 DNA: TGTGCCAGCAGCGTTCTAGGACTAGCGGGGTTCACAGATACGCAGTATTTT
clone size: -; D gene: -; V gene: TRBV7-7; J gene: TRBJ2-2; CDR3 length: 16; CDR3 protein: CASSRGTAELSGELFF; CDR3 DNA: TGTGCTAGCAGCCGGGGGACGGCGGAGTTGTCCGGGGAGCTGTTTTTT
clone size: -; D gene: TRBD1; V gene: TRBV6-1; J gene: TRBJ2-1; CDR3 length: 16; CDR3 protein: CASSEVTGGPYNEQFF; CDR3 DNA: TGTGCCAGCAGTGAAGTGACAGGGGGACCCTACAATGAGCAGTTCTTC
clone size: -; D gene: TRBD1; V gene: TRBV6-5; J gene: TRBJ1-5; CDR3 length: 15; CDR3 protein: CASRGTGYSNQPQHF; CDR3 DNA: TGTGCCAGCAGAGGGACAGGGTATAGCAATCAGCCCCAGCATTTT
clone size: -; D gene: -; V gene: TRBV11-3; J gene: TRBJ1-2; CDR3 length: 17; CDR3 protein: CASSLDPSADKSYGYTF; CDR3 DNA: TGTGCCAGCAGCTTAGATCCCTCCGCAGACAAATCCTATGGCTACACCTTC
clone size: -; D gene: -; V gene: TRBV6-5; J gene: TRBJ1-1; CDR3 length: 13; CDR3 protein: CASSVPWNTEAFF; CDR3 DNA: TGTGCCAGCAGCGTTCCGTGGAACACTGAAGCTTTCTTT
clone size: -; D gene: TRBD2; V gene: TRBV6-4; J gene: TRBJ2-3; CDR3 length: 17; CDR3 protein: CASSDSASGGFADTQYF; CDR3 DNA: TGTGCCAGCAGTGACTCGGCTAGCGGGGGGTTTGCAGATACGCAGTATTTT
clone size: -; D gene: -; V gene: TRBV3-1/TRBV3-2; J gene: TRBJ1-1; CDR3 length: 15; CDR3 protein: CASSHVQGYSPEAFF; CDR3 DNA: TGTGCCAGCAGCCACGTTCAGGGGTATAGCCCTGAAGCTTTCTTT
clone size: -; D gene: TRBD2; V gene: TRBV18; J gene: TRBJ2-7; CDR3 length: 16; CDR3 protein: CASSPLAGGMNYEQYF; CDR3 DNA: TGTGCCAGCTCACCCCTAGCGGGAGGGATGAACTACGAGCAGTACTTC
clone size: -; D gene: TRBD2; V gene: TRBV7-8; J gene: TRBJ2-2; CDR3 length: 17; CDR3 protein: CASTLWVREWDTGELFF; CDR3 DNA: TGTGCCAGCACCCTTTGGGTGCGGGAGTGGGACACCGGGGAGCTGTTTTTT
clone size: -; D gene: TRBD2; V gene: TRBV6-5; J gene: TRBJ2-1; CDR3 length: 15; CDR3 protein: CASSQSGLGRNEQFF; CDR3 DNA: TGTGCCAGCAGTCAATCGGGACTAGGGAGGAATGAGCAGTTCTTC
clone size: -; D gene: -; V gene: TRBV10-3; J gene: TRBJ1-3; CDR3 length: 13; CDR3 protein: CAISDRVGNTIYF; CDR3 DNA: TGTGCCATCAGTGACCGTGTAGGAAACACCATATATTTT
clone size: few; D gene: -; V gene: TRBV5-6; J gene: TRBJ1-6; CDR3 length: 12; CDR3 protein: CASSEQRAPLHF; CDR3 DNA: TGTGCCAGCAGCGAGCAGAGGGCACCCCTCCACTTT
clone size: -; D gene: -; V gene: TRBV7-2; J gene: TRBJ2-1; CDR3 length: 13; CDR3 protein: CAGSLGTPNEQFF; CDR3 DNA: TGTGCCGGCAGCCTCGGGACTCCAAATGAGCAGTTCTTC
clone size: -; D gene: -; V gene: TRBV9; J gene: TRBJ1-5; CDR3 length: 14; CDR3 protein: CASSGDSGEEPQHF; CDR3 DNA: TGTGCCAGCAGCGGTGACAGTGGCGAGGAGCCCCAGCATTTT
clone size: few; D gene: TRBD1; V gene: TRBV9; J gene: TRBJ1-2; CDR3 length: 15; CDR3 protein: CASSVDGRQGKGYTF; CDR3 DNA: TGTGCCAGCAGCGTAGATGGGCGACAGGGTAAAGGCTACACCTTC
clone size: -; D gene: TRBD1; V gene: TRBV2; J gene: TRBJ1-2; CDR3 length: 14; CDR3 protein: CASSEAKGADGYTF; CDR3 DNA: TGTGCCAGCAGTGAAGCGAAGGGGGCGGATGGCTACACCTTC
clone size: -; D gene: TRBD1; V gene: TRBV19; J gene: TRBJ1-5; CDR3 length: 17; CDR3 protein: CASSIALGQGNNQPQHF; CDR3 DNA: TGTGCCAGTAGTATAGCCTTAGGACAGGGTAACAATCAGCCCCAGCATTTT
clone size: -; D gene: TRBD1; V gene: TRBV20-1; J gene: TRBJ1-2; CDR3 length: 10; CDR3 protein: CSAGNRGLTF; CDR3 DNA: TGCAGTGCTGGAAACAGGGGGCTGACCTTC
clone size: once; D gene: TRBD2; V gene: TRBV3-1/TRBV3-2; J gene: TRBJ2-1; CDR3 length: 16; CDR3 protein: CASTRTGTSGRNEQFF; CDR3 DNA: TGTGCCAGCACCAGAACCGGGACTAGCGGGAGGAATGAGCAGTTCTTC
clone size: -; D gene: -; V gene: TRBV29-1; J gene: TRBJ1-5; CDR3 length: 14; CDR3 protein: CSASGSDSNQPQHF; CDR3 DNA: TGCAGCGCTTCCGGGTCTGATAGCAATCAGCCCCAGCATTTT
clone size: -; D gene: -; V gene: TRBV7-6; J gene: TRBJ2-2; CDR3 length: 16; CDR3 protein: CASSLGKGSDTGELFF; CDR3 DNA: TGTGCCAGCAGCCTCGGCAAGGGGTCCGACACCGGGGAGCTGTTTTTT
clone size: -; D gene: TRBD2; V gene: TRBV29-1; J gene: TRBJ2-7; CDR3 length: 13; CDR3 protein: CSVGGTSGRQQYF; CDR3 DNA: TGCAGCGTTGGAGGGACTAGCGGGAGGCAGCAGTACTTC